The T cell receptor beta chain under discussion was sequenced for a study of CD8+CD57+ T cells in acquired aplastic anemia. Looking at the study overall: CD4+ and CD8+ cells, once sorted, gave DNA averaging approximately 3.3 ug. Where healthy donors were concerned, CD4+ cells averaged approximately 11 million reads.

Profiles of TCR beta VDJ and CDR3 were generated from a genomic DNA template. TCRdb reprocessed the reads via MiXCR and lists one record per CDR3 protein. Here the sample spans fewer than 200,000 distinct CDR3 sequences, 50% to 75% being singletons. Findings and limits, study-wide: It was found that more than 25 CD8+ CDR3 sequences were shared between patients and controls.

To note about this clonotype: Antigen unknown.

The CDR3 extends over 13 amino acids. Germline V gene lookup returns CDR1 MGHDK and CDR2 SYGVNS. The V end lost 3 bases, the J end lost 7 bases, and 10 bases lay between the germline ends. V is TRBV25-1 and J is TRBJ2-4; TRBD2 might be the D (6 bases). The sequence derives from a human donor in good health. Source material: sorted CD4+, CD8+, or CD8+CD57+ T cells (not recorded which) from PBMCs. In DNA form, the CDR3 reads TGTGCCAGCAGTGAGGCGGGGCGGAACATTCAGTACTTC. It codes for CASSEAGRNIQYF.